The 10 T cell receptor beta chains given below trace back to one sample, sequenced in a study of blood T cell repertoires in COVID-19. Assay used: immunoSEQ multiplex PCR; TCRdb lists only in-frame clones, some missing. Among about 250,000 clones listed, around 87% were seen once. The sequencing input was peripheral blood. The receptor set was obtained from a woman aged 55-70 years with COVID-19, enrolled during active disease.

This clone was recorded a few times. The chain has TRBV5-8 and TRBJ1-5; D is perhaps TRBD1 (5 bases). This CDR3 spans 13 amino acids. Germline-derived CDR1 and CDR2 are SGHTS and YDEGEE. Trimming took off 0 bases at V and 6 bases at J, with 7 bases between the two ends. CDR3: CASSLGGVQPQHF. CDR3 nucleotides: TGTGCCAGCAGCTTGGGGGGGGTTCAGCCCCAGCATTTT.

The chain uses TRBV2 and TRBJ2-7; 7 nucleotides align to TRBD1. The germline CDR1 and CDR2 sequences are SNHLY and FYNNEI. The trim removed 6 bases at V and 0 bases at J, leaving 5 bases unmatched. There are 14 residues in the CDR3. CDR3 in amino acids: CASSRQGSSYEQYF. In nucleotides, the CDR3 is TGTGCCAGCAGCAGACAGGGAAGCTCCTACGAGCAGTACTTC.

The chain carries TRBV6-5 and TRBJ1-5; unclear D gene. The V end lost 8 bases, the J end lost 5 bases, and 13 bases lay between the germline ends. Germline V gene lookup returns CDR1 MNHEY and CDR2 SVGAGI. The CDR3 spans 13 residues. The CDR3 protein is CASGLTLDQPQHF. The CDR3 DNA is TGTGCCAGCGGACTGACGCTTGATCAGCCCCAGCATTTT.

This rearrangement joins TRBV9 to TRBJ2-7; possible D gene TRBD2, 5 bases. V gave up 2 bases and J gave up 2 bases, with 11 bases separating them. Germline lookup yields CDR1 SGDLS and CDR2 YYNGEE. The length of the CDR3 is 14 residues. In nucleotides, the CDR3 is TGTGCCAGCAGCGTGAGTCAGCGGACCTACGAGCAGTACTTC. Its protein is CASSVSQRTYEQYF. Drawing the rest from reference TRBV9 and TRBJ2-7, the complete variable domain is DSGVTQTPKHLITATGQRVTLRCSPRSGDLSVYWYQQSLDQGLQFLIQYYNGEERAKGNILERFSAQQFPDLHSELNLSSLELGDSALYFCASSVSQRTYEQYFGPGTRLTVT.

This sequence joins TRBV30 and TRBJ1-1; tentatively, D is TRBD1 (6 bases). Trimming left V 4 bases short and J 3 bases short, with 9 bases between. The CDR3 sequence is 12 residues long. Germline V gene data show CDR1 as GTSNPN and CDR2 as SVGIG (reference sequence). The CDR3 reads CAWKDSYTEAFF. In DNA form, the CDR3 reads TGTGCCTGGAAGGACAGCTACACTGAAGCTTTCTTT.

CDR3 loop: CASSPQATGGFGNTIYF. Written as DNA, the CDR3 is TGCGCCAGCAGCCCCCAAGCGACAGGGGGCTTTGGAAACACCATATATTTT. The V gene is TRBV5-1, the J gene TRBJ1-3; 10 bases line up with TRBD1. The V gene's germline CDR1 is SGHRS and CDR2 YFSETQ. V shed 4 bases and J 3 bases; nucleotides not matched to a gene: 10. The CDR3 contains 17 residues.

DNA for the CDR3: TGTGCCAGCGGAGCCCGGGACTCCTCCTACGAGCAGTACTTC. Translating it yields CASGARDSSYEQYF. The rearrangement uses TRBV6-5 and TRBJ2-7; weak D call: TRBD2 (6 bases). V was clipped by 8 bases and J by 0 bases, with 14 bases between them. CDR1 and CDR2 from the germline V gene are MNHEY and SVGAGI. This CDR3 region has 14 residues.

The chain joins TRBV3-1 (or the pseudogene TRBV3-2) to TRBJ1-1; the D is unclear. This CDR3 has 14 residues. CDR1 is LGHDT, CDR2 YNNKEL, per germline (reference sequence). V lost 0 bases and J 1 base, leaving 6 bases between the germline ends. The CDR3 loop reads CASSQERKNTEAFF. The CDR3 DNA reads as TGTGCCAGCAGCCAAGAGCGGAAGAACACTGAAGCTTTCTTT.

CDR3 sequence reads: CASSQDAGFGELFF. The DNA for the CDR3 is TGTGCCAGCAGCCAAGATGCAGGGTTCGGGGAGCTGTTTTTT. The chain combines TRBV3-1 (or the pseudogene TRBV3-2) with TRBJ2-2; possible D gene TRBD1, 5 bases. Per germline, CDR1 LGHDT and CDR2 YNNKEL (reference sequence). Trimming shortened V by 0 bases and J by 7 bases, and 9 bases separated the two germline ends. This CDR3 contains 14 residues.

V usage is TRBV7-2 and J usage is TRBJ2-3, with D unclear. V dropped 2 bases and J dropped 1 base, with 10 bases sitting between them. Germline values: CDR1 SGHTA, CDR2 FQGNSA. The length of the CDR3 is 15 residues. As DNA, the CDR3 is TGTGCCAGCAGCTTATCTGGGCAGGGCACAGATACGCAGTATTTT. It is translated as CASSLSGQGTDTQYF.